Listed below are T cell receptor beta chains from one sample, sequenced in a study of cytotoxic CD8 clonotypes in ibrutinib-treated CLL. The protocol was immunoSEQ multiplex PCR, while the TCRdb copy is restricted to in-frame clones and leaves out a portion. The sample holds 50,000 or so clones, about 50% seen once. This specimen consisted of PBMCs, obtained after 24 months of ibrutinib treatment. The receptors were gathered from a human donor with chronic lymphocytic leukemia. The CDR3 runs from the conserved cysteine through the conserved F or W. Fields, in order: CDR3 protein, CDR3 DNA, V gene, J gene, clone size, D gene. The D gene is left open where the match is weak. Clone sizes are given selectively: once, few, many, or a class where the clone is expanded.

CASSLSRTANTEAFF	TGTGCCAGCAGTTTATCGAGGACAGCGAACACTGAAGCTTTCTTT	TRBV27	TRBJ1-1	.	.
CASSAPDRDTEAFF	TGTGCCAGCAGCGCCCCGGACAGGGACACTGAAGCTTTCTTT	TRBV5-4	TRBJ1-1	.	TRBD1
CATSLRDTGQAQYF	TGTGCCACCAGCCTCCGGGACACGGGTCAGGCCCAGTACTTC	TRBV15	TRBJ2-5	few	.
CATSREARLTEKLFF	TGTGCCACCAGCAGAGAGGCGAGACTGACGGAAAAACTGTTTTTT	TRBV15	TRBJ1-4	.	.
CASSQTREMNTEAFF	TGTGCCAGCAGCCAAACCCGGGAAATGAACACTGAAGCTTTCTTT	TRBV7-9	TRBJ1-1	once	.
CASSYDQNYGYTF	TGTGCCAGCAGTTACGACCAGAACTATGGCTACACCTTC	TRBV6-5	TRBJ1-2	.	.
CASSATGLVKDEQYF	TGTGCCAGCAGCGCCACAGGGTTGGTTAAGGACGAGCAGTACTTC	TRBV9	TRBJ2-7	few	.
CASSPGTDNYGYTF	TGTGCCAGCTCACCCGGGACAGATAACTATGGCTACACCTTC	TRBV18	TRBJ1-2	few	TRBD1
CASSWDRADEQYF	TGTGCCAGCAGCTGGGACAGGGCTGACGAGCAGTACTTC	TRBV14	TRBJ2-7	many	TRBD1
CASSEGDLGYEQYF	TGTGCCAGCAGTGAAGGGGACTTAGGGTACGAGCAGTACTTC	TRBV6-1	TRBJ2-7	.	.
CASTNSTVYEQYF	TGTGCCAGCACTAACTCAACGGTCTACGAGCAGTACTTC	TRBV7-9	TRBJ2-7	.	.
CASSHRGGTEAFF	TGTGCCAGCAGTCACAGGGGAGGAACTGAAGCTTTCTTT	TRBV5-6	TRBJ1-1	.	TRBD1
CSANVLGGYTF	TGCAGTGCTAACGTTCTGGGTGGCTACACCTTC	TRBV20-1	TRBJ1-2	.	.
CASRGPGYGYTF	TGTGCCAGCAGAGGACCGGGCTATGGCTACACCTTC	TRBV2	TRBJ1-2	few	.
CASSLAGQNTGELFF	TGCGCCAGCAGCTTGGCCGGACAGAACACCGGGGAGCTGTTTTTT	TRBV5-1	TRBJ2-2	.	.
CASSRDGNQPQHF	TGTGCCAGCAGCCGGGACGGCAATCAGCCCCAGCATTTT	TRBV6-5	TRBJ1-5	.	.
CASSRTPSGETQYF	TGTGCCAGCAGCCGGACTCCGTCGGGTGAGACCCAGTACTTC	TRBV11-2	TRBJ2-5	.	.
CASSLVGGSTDTQYF	TGTGCCAGCAGCTTAGTCGGGGGTAGCACAGATACGCAGTATTTT	TRBV11-3	TRBJ2-3	.	.
CASSYSVGRAGNTIYF	TGTGCCAGCAGTTACTCGGTCGGCAGGGCCGGAAACACCATATATTTT	TRBV6-5	TRBJ1-3	few	.
CASSLSLTDTQYF	TGTGCCAGCAGTCTAAGTTTAACAGATACGCAGTATTTT	TRBV6-4	TRBJ2-3	.	.
CASGRRETETQYF	TGTGCCAGCGGACGTAGGGAGACAGAGACCCAGTACTTC	TRBV28	TRBJ2-5	.	.
CSVVDGNTIYF	TGCAGCGTCGTCGATGGAAACACCATATATTTT	TRBV29-1	TRBJ1-3	.	.
CASRLRVQRDILNTEAFF	TGTGCCAGCAGACTTCGAGTCCAACGGGACATCTTGAACACTGAAGCTTTCTTT	TRBV2	TRBJ1-1	.	.
CASSESGRGGNQPQHF	TGTGCCAGCAGTGAATCAGGCCGGGGGGGCAATCAGCCCCAGCATTTT	TRBV25-1	TRBJ1-5	few	.
CASSPKGQGGAFSEAFF	TGTGCCAGCAGCCCAAAGGGACAGGGGGGTGCTTTCTCTGAAGCTTTCTTT	TRBV9	TRBJ1-1	.	TRBD1
CASSPGLGRGPRNSYNEQFF	TGTGCCAGCAGCCCGGGACTAGGAAGGGGGCCCCGAAACTCCTACAATGAGCAGTTCTTC	TRBV4-2	TRBJ2-1	.	.
CASGEMGGAGRIQETQYF	TGCGCCAGCGGGGAAATGGGCGGGGCAGGTCGAATCCAAGAGACCCAGTACTTC	TRBV5-1	TRBJ2-5	.	.